A selection of T cell receptor beta chains follows, all from one sample in a study of breast tumors, draining lymph nodes, adjacent tissues. TCRdb used MiXCR to reprocess the multiplex PCR reads, holding one entry per CDR3 protein. The data hold approximately 230,000 distinct CDR3 sequences, with under 35% observed a single time. Sequenced input: axillary lymph node tissue. These receptor sequences come from a female donor with breast cancer. Some clones in this sample may be carry-over from other donors' samples. CDR3s include the opening cysteine and the closing phenylalanine or tryptophan. Each record gives: J gene, V gene, CDR3 protein.

TRBJ2-2,TRBV10-3,CARLAGAGELFF
TRBJ1-5,TRBV6-6,CASRDRVGGGGNQPQHF
TRBJ1-5,TRBV19,CASRVRGGNQPQHF
TRBJ1-5,TRBV20-1,CSAQGGGVSTQPQHF
TRBJ2-5,TRBV11-2,CASRMSDSMTTQYF
TRBJ1-4,TRBV20-1,CSAGRQGTNEKLFF
TRBJ2-1,TRBV24-1,CATSDLQRVGQDEQFF
TRBJ2-7,TRBV20-1,CSARAAGGISSYEQYF
TRBJ2-3,TRBV20-1,CSVQGASDTQYF
TRBJ1-2,TRBV10-3,CAISGQVNYGYTF
TRBJ2-6,TRBV5-8,CASSLRLGSGANVLTF
TRBJ2-5,TRBV20-1,CSATSGLAGGHETQYF
TRBJ2-3,TRBV19,CACSSGADTQYF
TRBJ1-4,TRBV19,CASSKAEGANEKLFF
TRBJ2-2,TRBV5-6,CAGSIAGGPLRELFF
TRBJ2-3,TRBV7-6,CASSLSVGTSTDTQYF
TRBJ1-4,TRBV11-2,CASSLLGQGQYNEKLFF
TRBJ2-7,TRBV15,CATSRDTRALYEQYF
TRBJ2-3,TRBV12-3/TRBV12-4,CASSFTGAWTDTQYF
TRBJ2-3,TRBV7-9,CASSKDGLAGYTDPQYF
TRBJ2-7,TRBV30,CAGSGGNDEQYF
TRBJ2-2,TRBV12-3/TRBV12-4,CASRPQGAQGTGELFF
TRBJ1-6,TRBV2,CASSDNEGSYNSPLHF
TRBJ2-7,TRBV9,CAGGPPYEQYF
TRBJ1-4,TRBV12-5,CASGKGADEKLFF
TRBJ2-1,TRBV11-2,CASSTDRGSYNEQFF
TRBJ1-3,TRBV9,CASSVGPLARNTIYF
TRBJ2-1,TRBV29-1,CSVAGTGVSYNEQFF
TRBJ2-1,TRBV10-2,CASSETSGMTQFF
TRBJ1-6,TRBV14,CASSQLGQGNSPLHF
TRBJ2-3,TRBV28,CASAIHRDTQYF
TRBJ2-7,TRBV20-1,CSAVRGAFTPEQYF
TRBJ1-2,TRBV14,CASSQSLREDYGYTF
TRBJ2-3,TRBV5-1,CASSWTPGECITDAQYF
TRBJ2-7,TRBV29-1,CSVLLAGGPYEQYF
TRBJ1-1,TRBV7-9,CASSRGQVNTEAFF
TRBJ2-3,TRBV19,CASSGVADTQYF
TRBJ2-1,TRBV5-4,CASSLLTLSANEQFF
TRBJ2-6,TRBV5-4,CASSPRAGGSGANVLTF
TRBJ2-3,TRBV3-1,CASSQDSGLAGDTQYF
TRBJ2-1,TRBV2,CASSAATPPNEQFF
TRBJ1-2,TRBV7-8,CASSGRTGNGYTF
TRBJ2-2,TRBV11-2,CASSLDSPGELFF
TRBJ2-7,TRBV18,CASSPNLTGEQYF
TRBJ2-7,TRBV2,CASSEWSYEQYF
TRBJ1-2,TRBV5-4,CASSLGRQNYGYTF
TRBJ2-7,TRBV29-1,CSVSTHGGMVRGEQYF